This TCR beta chain was obtained from a study of T cells in Graves' hyperthyroidism and ophthalmopathy. General study points: Researchers found most expanded thyroid clonotypes above 0.001 in blood as well. The model predicted ophthalmopathy a median around six months before onset.

Worth noting for this clonotype: The antigen remains unidentified.

Researchers amplified the TCR beta CDR3 regions from RNA transcripts. An initial round of RT-PCR targeting the TCR CDR3 relied on the HTBI primer set. MiXCR, run by TCRdb on the multiplex PCR reads, gives a single entry per CDR3 protein. Found here are around 340,000 distinct CDR3 sequences, over 15% of them singletons; the top ten hold less than 20%. Germline values: CDR1 KGHDR, CDR2 SFDVKD. Trimming took 3 bases from V and 5 from J; bases not matched to a gene: 6. The CDR3 is made up of 15 amino acids. Thyroid ultrasound, orbital computed tomography, clinical symptoms, and serum thyroxine and TRAb underpinned diagnoses. The PBMCs studied were ones that came from 10 ml fresh peripheral blood.

Sequencing was performed on blood. The sequence came from a woman between 35 and 50 years old with Graves' ophthalmopathy. The chain combines TRBV24-1 with TRBJ2-7; 10 bases map to TRBD1. The CDR3 bases are TGTGCCACCAGTGATGGGGGGACAGGGGACGACGAGCAGTACTTC. It translates to CATSDGGTGDDEQYF.